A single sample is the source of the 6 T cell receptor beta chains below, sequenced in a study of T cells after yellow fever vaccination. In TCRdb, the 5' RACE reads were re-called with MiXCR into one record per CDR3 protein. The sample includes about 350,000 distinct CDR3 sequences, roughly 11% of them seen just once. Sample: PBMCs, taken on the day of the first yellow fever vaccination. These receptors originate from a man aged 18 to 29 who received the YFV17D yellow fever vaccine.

In DNA, the CDR3 is TGTGCCAGCCCGGCCGCTTGCAGGGTATATGGCTACACCTTC. This encodes CASPAACRVYGYTF. This chain uses TRBV24-1 with TRBJ1-2; a possible D gene is TRBD1 (5 bases). Trimming stripped 11 bases from V and 5 bases from J, with 20 bases between. The length of the CDR3 is 14 residues. Germline CDR1 reads KGHDR; CDR2 reads SFDVKD.

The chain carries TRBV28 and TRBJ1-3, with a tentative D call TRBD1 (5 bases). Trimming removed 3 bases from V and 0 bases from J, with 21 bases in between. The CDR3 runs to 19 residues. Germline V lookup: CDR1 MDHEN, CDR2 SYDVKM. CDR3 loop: CASSFVGTWERTSGNTIYF. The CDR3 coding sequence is TGTGCCAGCAGTTTTGTAGGGACGTGGGAAAGAACCTCTGGAAACACCATATATTTT.

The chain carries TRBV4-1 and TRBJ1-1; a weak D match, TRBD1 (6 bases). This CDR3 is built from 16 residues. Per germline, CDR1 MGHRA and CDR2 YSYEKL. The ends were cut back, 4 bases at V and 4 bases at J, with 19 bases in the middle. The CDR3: CASSRRPGVWVTEAFF. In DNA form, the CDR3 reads TGCGCCAGCAGCCGACGTCCAGGGGTGTGGGTCACTGAAGCTTTCTTT.

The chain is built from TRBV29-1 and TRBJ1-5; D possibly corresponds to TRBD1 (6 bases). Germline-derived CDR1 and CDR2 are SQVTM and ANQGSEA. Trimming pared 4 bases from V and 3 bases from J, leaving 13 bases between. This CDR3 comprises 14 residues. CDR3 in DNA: TGCAGCGTTGCGGCAGGGGACATCAATCAGCCCCAGCATTTT. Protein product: CSVAAGDINQPQHF.

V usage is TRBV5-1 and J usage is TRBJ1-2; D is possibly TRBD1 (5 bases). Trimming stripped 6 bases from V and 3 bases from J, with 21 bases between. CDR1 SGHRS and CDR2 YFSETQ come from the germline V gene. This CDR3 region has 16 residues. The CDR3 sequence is CASTPSVGGEDYGYTF. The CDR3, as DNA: TGCGCCAGCACCCCCTCGGTTGGAGGGGAAGACTATGGCTACACCTTC. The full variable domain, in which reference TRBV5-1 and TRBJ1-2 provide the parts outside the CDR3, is KAGVTQTPRYLIKTRGQQVTLSCSPISGHRSVSWYQQTPGQGLQFLFEYFSETQRNKGNFPGRFSGRQFSNSRSEMNVSTLELGDSALYLCASTPSVGGEDYGYTFGSGTRLTVV.

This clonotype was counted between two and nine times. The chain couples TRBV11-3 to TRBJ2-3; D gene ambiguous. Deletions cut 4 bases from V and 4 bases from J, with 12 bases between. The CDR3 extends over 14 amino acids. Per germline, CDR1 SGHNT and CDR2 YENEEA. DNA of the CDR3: TGTGCCAGCAGCTCGGACGCCGGCGCAGATACGCAGTATTTT. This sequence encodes CASSSDAGADTQYF.